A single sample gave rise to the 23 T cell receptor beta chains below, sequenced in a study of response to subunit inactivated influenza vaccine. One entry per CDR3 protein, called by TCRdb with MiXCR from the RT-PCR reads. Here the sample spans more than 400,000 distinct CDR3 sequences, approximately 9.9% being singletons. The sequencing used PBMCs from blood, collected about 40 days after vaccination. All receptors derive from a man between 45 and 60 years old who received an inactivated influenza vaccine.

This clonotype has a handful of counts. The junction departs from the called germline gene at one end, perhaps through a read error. CDR3 region: CASTLGGGQPQHF. The CDR3 nucleotides are TGTGCCAGCACCTTGGGAGGGGGTCAGCCCCAGCATTTT. The gene calls are TRBV5-6 and TRBJ1-5; weak D call: TRBD1 (6 bases). CDR1 and CDR2 from the germline V gene are SGHDT and YYEEEE. There are 13 residues in the CDR3.

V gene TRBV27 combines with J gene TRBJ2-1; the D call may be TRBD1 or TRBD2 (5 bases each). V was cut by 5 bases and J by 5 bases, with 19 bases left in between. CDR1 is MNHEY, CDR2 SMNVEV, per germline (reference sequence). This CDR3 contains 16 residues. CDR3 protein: CASSGWSGRNHNEQFF. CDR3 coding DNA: TGTGCCAGCAGTGGGTGGTCGGGACGCAACCACAATGAGCAGTTCTTC.

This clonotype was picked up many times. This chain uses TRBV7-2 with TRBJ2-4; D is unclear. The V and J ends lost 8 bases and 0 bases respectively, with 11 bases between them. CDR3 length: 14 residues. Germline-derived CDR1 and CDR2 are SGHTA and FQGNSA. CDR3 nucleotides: TGTGCCAGCGGCCCGGAGATAGCCAAAAACATTCAGTACTTC. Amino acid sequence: CASGPEIAKNIQYF. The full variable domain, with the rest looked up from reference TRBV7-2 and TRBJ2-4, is GAGVSQSPSNKVTEKGKDVELRCDPISGHTALYWYRQSLGQGLEFLIYFQGNSAPDKSGLPSDRFSAERTGGSVSTLTIQRTQQEDSAVYLCASGPEIAKNIQYFGAGTRLSVL.

CDR3 sequence: CAISARQGAHEQFF. The CDR3, as DNA: TGTGCCATCAGTGCCAGACAGGGGGCCCATGAGCAGTTCTTC. The chain recombines TRBV10-3 with TRBJ2-1; 10 positions agree with TRBD1. The germline gives CDR1 ENHRY, CDR2 SYGVKD. V dropped 4 bases and J dropped 8; count of bases not matched to a gene: 5. CDR3 length: 14 residues.

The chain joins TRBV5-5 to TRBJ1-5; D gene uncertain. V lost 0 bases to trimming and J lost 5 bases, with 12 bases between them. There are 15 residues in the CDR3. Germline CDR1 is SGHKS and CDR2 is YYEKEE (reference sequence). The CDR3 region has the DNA TGTGCCAGCAGCTTGGACCCGGCGCCTGATCAGCCCCAGCATTTT. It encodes CASSLDPAPDQPQHF.

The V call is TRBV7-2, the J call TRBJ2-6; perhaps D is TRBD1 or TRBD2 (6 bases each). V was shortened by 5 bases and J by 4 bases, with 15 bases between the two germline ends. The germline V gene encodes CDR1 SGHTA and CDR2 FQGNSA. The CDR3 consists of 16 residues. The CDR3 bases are TGTGCCAGCAGCGCCCGGGGGCCTGTGGGGGCCAACGTCCTGACTTTC. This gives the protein CASSARGPVGANVLTF.

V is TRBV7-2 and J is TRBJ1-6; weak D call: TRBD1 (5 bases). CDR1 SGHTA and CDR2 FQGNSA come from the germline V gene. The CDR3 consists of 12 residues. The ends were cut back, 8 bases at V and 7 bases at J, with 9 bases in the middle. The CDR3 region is CASGANNSPLHF. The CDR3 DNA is TGTGCCAGCGGGGCAAACAATTCACCCCTCCACTTT.

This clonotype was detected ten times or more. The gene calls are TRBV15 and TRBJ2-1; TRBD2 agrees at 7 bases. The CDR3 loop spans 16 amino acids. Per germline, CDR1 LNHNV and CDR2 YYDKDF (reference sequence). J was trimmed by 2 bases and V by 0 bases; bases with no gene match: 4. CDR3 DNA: TGTGCCACCAGCAGAGATCCGGGGGGTCCCTACAATGAGCAGTTCTTC. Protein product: CATSRDPGGPYNEQFF.

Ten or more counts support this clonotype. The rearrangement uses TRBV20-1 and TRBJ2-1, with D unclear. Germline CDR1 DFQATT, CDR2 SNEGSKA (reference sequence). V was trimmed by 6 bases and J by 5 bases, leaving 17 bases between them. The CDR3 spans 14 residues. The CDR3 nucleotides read TGCAGTGCCTGGAGCTTAGGGAATCACAATGAGCAGTTCTTC. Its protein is CSAWSLGNHNEQFF.

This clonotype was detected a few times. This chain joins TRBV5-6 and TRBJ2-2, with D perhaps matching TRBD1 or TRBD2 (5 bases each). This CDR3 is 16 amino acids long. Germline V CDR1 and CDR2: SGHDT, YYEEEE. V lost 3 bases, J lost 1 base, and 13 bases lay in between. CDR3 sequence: CASSYRDQGNTGELFF. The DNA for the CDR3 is TGTGCCAGCAGCTACCGGGACCAAGGGAACACCGGGGAGCTGTTTTTT.

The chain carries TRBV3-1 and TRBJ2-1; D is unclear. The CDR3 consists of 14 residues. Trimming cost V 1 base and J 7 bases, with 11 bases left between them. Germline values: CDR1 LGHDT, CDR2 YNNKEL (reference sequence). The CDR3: CASSQGSSNNEQFF. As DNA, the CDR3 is TGTGCCAGCAGCCAAGGGAGTTCTAATAATGAGCAGTTCTTC.

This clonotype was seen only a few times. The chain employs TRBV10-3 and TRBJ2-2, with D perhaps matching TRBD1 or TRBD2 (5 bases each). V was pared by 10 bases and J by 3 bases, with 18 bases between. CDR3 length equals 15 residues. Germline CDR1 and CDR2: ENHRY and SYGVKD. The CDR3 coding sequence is TGTGCCACCCAGCAGGGACGATCTTACACCGGGGAGCTGTTTTTT. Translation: CATQQGRSYTGELFF.

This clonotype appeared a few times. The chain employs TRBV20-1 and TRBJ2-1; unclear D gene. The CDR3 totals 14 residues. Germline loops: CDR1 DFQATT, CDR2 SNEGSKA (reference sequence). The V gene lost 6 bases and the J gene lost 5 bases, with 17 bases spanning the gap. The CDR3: CSAQPAFYNNEQFF. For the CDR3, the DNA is TGCAGTGCCCAGCCAGCCTTCTATAACAATGAGCAGTTCTTC.

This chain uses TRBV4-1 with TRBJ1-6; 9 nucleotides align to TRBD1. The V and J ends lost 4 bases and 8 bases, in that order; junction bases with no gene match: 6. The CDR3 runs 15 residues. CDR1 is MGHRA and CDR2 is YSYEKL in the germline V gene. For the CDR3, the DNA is TGCGCCAGCAGCCCGTGGGGACAGGGAGATTCACCCCTCCACTTT. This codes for CASSPWGQGDSPLHF.

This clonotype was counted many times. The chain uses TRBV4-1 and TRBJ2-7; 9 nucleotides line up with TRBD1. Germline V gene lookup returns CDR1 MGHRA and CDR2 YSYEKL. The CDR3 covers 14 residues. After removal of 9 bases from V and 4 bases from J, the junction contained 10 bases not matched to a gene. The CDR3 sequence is CASARDRAIYEQYF. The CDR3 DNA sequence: TGCGCCAGTGCCCGGGACAGGGCGATATACGAGCAGTACTTC.

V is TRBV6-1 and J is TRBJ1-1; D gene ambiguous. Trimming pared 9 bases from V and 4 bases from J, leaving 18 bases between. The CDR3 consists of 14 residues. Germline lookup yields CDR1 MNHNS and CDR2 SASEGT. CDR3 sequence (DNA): TGTGCCAGTCTCCGTGGGTGGAGGGTCACTGAAGCTTTCTTT. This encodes CASLRGWRVTEAFF.

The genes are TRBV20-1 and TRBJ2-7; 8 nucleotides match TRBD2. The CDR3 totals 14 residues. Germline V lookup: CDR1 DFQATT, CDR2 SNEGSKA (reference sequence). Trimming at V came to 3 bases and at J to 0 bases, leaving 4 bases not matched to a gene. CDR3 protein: CSARGLEFSYEQYF. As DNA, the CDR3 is TGCAGTGCTAGGGGACTAGAATTCTCCTACGAGCAGTACTTC.

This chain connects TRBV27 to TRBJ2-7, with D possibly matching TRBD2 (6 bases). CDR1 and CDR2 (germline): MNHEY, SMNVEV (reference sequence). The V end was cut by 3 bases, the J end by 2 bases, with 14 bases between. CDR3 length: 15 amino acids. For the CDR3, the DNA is TGTGCCAGCAGTTTCTTTAGCGGCCCCGCCTACGAGCAGTACTTC. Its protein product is CASSFFSGPAYEQYF.

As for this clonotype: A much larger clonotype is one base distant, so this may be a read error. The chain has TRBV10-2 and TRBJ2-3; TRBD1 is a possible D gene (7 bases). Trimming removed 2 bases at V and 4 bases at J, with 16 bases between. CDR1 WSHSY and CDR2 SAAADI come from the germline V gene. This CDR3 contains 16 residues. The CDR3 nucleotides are TGCGCCAGCAGTGAGGAGGGCAGGGGGGTCGCAGATACGCAGTATTTT. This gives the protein CASSEEGRGVADTQYF.

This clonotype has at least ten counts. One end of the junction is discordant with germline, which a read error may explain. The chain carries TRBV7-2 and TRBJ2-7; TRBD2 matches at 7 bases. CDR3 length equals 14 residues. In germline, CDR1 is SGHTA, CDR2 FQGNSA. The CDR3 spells CASSVAGISYEQYF. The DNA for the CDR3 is TGTGCCAGCAGCGTAGCGGGTATCTCCTACGAGCAGTACTTC.

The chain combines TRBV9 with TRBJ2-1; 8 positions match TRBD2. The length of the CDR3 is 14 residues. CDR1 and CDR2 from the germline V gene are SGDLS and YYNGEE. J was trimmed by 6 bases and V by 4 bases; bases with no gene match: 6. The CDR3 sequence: CASSQGLVTNEQFF. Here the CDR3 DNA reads TGTGCCAGCAGCCAGGGACTAGTTACCAATGAGCAGTTCTTC.

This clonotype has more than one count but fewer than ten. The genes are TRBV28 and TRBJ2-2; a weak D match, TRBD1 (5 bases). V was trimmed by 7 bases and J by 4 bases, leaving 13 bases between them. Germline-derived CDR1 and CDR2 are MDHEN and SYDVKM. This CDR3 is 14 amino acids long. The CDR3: CASTPSGPTGELFF. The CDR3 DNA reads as TGTGCCAGCACCCCCTCAGGGCCCACCGGGGAGCTGTTTTTT.

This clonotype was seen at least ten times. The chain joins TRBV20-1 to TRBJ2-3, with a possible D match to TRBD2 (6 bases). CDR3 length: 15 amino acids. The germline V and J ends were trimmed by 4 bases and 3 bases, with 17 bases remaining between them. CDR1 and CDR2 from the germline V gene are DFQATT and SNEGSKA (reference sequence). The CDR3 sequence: CSATPGGYSTDTQYF. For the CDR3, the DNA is TGCAGTGCTACCCCCGGGGGTTACAGTACAGATACGCAGTATTTT.